The clone carrying this T cell receptor beta chain was seen just once. With a much larger clone just one base away, this may be a read error. TCRdb re-analysed the PCR reads in MiXCR, keeping a single row per CDR3 protein. The data show fewer than 350,000 distinct CDR3 sequences, under 25% seen once. The sample comes from a study of molecular identifiers for immune sequencing clone quantification. Sequencing input: naive CD8+ T cells from blood, with Jurkat cell RNA spiked in. Subset of the sample: FACS-sorted CD8+CD4-CCR7+CD45RA+ naive T cells. The sequence came from a human donor in good health. Some libraries in this study had Jurkat cell RNA spiked in.

In nucleotides, the CDR3 is TGCGCCAGCAGCCCAGATCGACAGAAGAAAGAGACCCAGTACTTC. This sequence encodes CASSPDRQKKETQYF. The chain uses TRBV4-3 and TRBJ2-5; the D gene is possibly TRBD1 (5 bases). Between the trimmed V and J ends, which lost 4 bases and 3 bases, there was a span of 15 bases. The germline gives CDR1 LGHNA, CDR2 YSLEER. CDR3 length: 15 residues.